These 31 T cell receptor beta chains were all obtained from the same sample, sequenced in a study of cytomegalovirus exposure and HLA in healthy donors. The PCR had 60 Vbeta and 13 Jbeta primers. Sequencing used immunoSEQ multiplex PCR; TCRdb keeps in-frame clones, though not all of them. The data hold 150,000 to 200,000 clones, with 60% to 85% observed a single time. The sequenced sample was PBMCs. The receptor set was obtained from a woman in her forties in good health and CMV-seronegative.

The chain recombines TRBV29-1 with TRBJ1-6, with 7 bases identical to TRBD1. Germline V CDR1 and CDR2: SQVTM, ANQGSEA. V was pared by 4 bases and J by 7 bases, with 7 bases of the junction left unmatched. CDR3 length equals 14 residues. Here the CDR3 reads CSVGLGGPNSPLHF. DNA for the CDR3: TGCAGCGTTGGTCTAGGGGGCCCGAATTCACCCCTCCACTTT.

The chain uses TRBV5-6 and TRBJ2-1; D is unresolved. The CDR3 consists of 11 residues. V dropped 1 base and J dropped 10 bases, with 6 bases sitting between them. Germline CDR1 and CDR2: SGHDT and YYEEEE. The CDR3, as DNA: TGTGCCAGCAGCTTGTCCCAGGAGCAGTTCTTC. Translated, it gives CASSLSQEQFF. Full variable domain (rest looked up from reference TRBV5-6 and TRBJ2-1): DAGVTQSPTHLIKTRGQQVTLRCSPKSGHDTVSWYQQALGQGPQFIFQYYEEEERQRGNFPDRFSGHQFPNYSSELNVNALLLGDSALYLCASSLSQEQFFGPGTRLTVL.

The rearrangement joins TRBV30 to TRBJ2-7; D may be TRBD1 (6 bases). The V gene's germline CDR1 is GTSNPN and CDR2 SVGIG (reference sequence). V lost 3 bases and J lost 0, with 12 bases in between. The CDR3 has 14 amino acids. The CDR3 region is CAWSLQGGSYEQYF. Written as DNA, the CDR3 is TGTGCCTGGAGCCTCCAAGGGGGCTCCTACGAGCAGTACTTC.

The chain links TRBV14 to TRBJ2-1, with D unclear. V was trimmed by 2 bases and J by 3 bases, leaving 20 bases between them. The CDR3 loop spans 18 amino acids. Germline-derived CDR1 and CDR2 are SGHDN and FVKESK. The DNA of the CDR3 is TGTGCCAGCAGCCAACTTAGCCTGACCGGCAGTTTCTACAATGAGCAGTTCTTC. The encoded protein is CASSQLSLTGSFYNEQFF. The full variable domain, rest sourced from reference TRBV14 and TRBJ2-1, is EAGVTQFPSHSVIEKGQTVTLRCDPISGHDNLYWYRRVMGKEIKFLLHFVKESKQDESGMPNNRFLAERTGGTYSTLKVQPAELEDSGVYFCASSQLSLTGSFYNEQFFGPGTRLTVL.

The V gene is TRBV11-3, the J gene TRBJ2-1; 8 positions match TRBD1. CDR1 SGHNT and CDR2 YENEEA come from the germline V gene. The CDR3 is 15 residues long. V was pared by 5 bases and J by 4 bases, with 7 bases of the junction left unmatched. DNA for the CDR3: TGTGCCAGCAGCGGACGGACAGGGATATACAATGAGCAGTTCTTC. Translating it yields CASSGRTGIYNEQFF.

The chain carries TRBV6-6 and TRBJ1-1, with TRBD1 identical over 9 bases. This CDR3 comprises 15 residues. J was trimmed by 6 bases and V by 7 bases; bases with no gene match: 12. Germline CDR1 MNHNY, CDR2 SVGAGI (reference sequence). The CDR3 loop is CASTIGTGQLSEAFF. The DNA for the CDR3 is TGTGCCAGCACCATTGGGACAGGGCAACTTTCTGAAGCTTTCTTT.

V and J are TRBV19 and TRBJ2-1; 8 nucleotides agree with TRBD1. Germline CDR1 reads LNHDA; CDR2 reads SQIVND (reference sequence). Unmatched junction bases numbered 9, after V lost 7 bases and J lost 7 bases. This CDR3 has 14 amino acids. The chain's CDR3 is CASTLDRVANEQFF. The CDR3 DNA follows: TGTGCCAGTACCCTGGACAGGGTAGCGAATGAGCAGTTCTTC.

This clone was counted a single time. The sample carries other DNA sequences with the same CDR3. The chain has TRBV6-5 and TRBJ2-7; D remains ambiguous. The CDR3 spans 13 residues. Germline values: CDR1 MNHEY, CDR2 SVGAGI. Trimming cost V 4 bases and J 3 bases, with 10 bases left between them. The CDR3, as DNA: TGTGCCAGCAGTTCCACTCACAGCTACGAGCAGTACTTC. Its translation: CASSSTHSYEQYF.

The V and J genes are TRBV7-9 and TRBJ2-1; TRBD2 matches 8 bases. Trimming cost V 5 bases and J 4 bases; bases outside gene matches: 7. The length of the CDR3 is 15 residues. From germline, CDR1 is SEHNR and CDR2 FQNEAQ (reference sequence). CDR3 nucleotides: TGTGCCAGCAGCCTTGTAGCGGGGAGGTACAATGAGCAGTTCTTC. This sequence encodes CASSLVAGRYNEQFF.

The CDR3 nucleotides read TGTGCCAGCAGTGCCCAGATTCATAGCAATCAGCCCCAGCATTTT. As protein: CASSAQIHSNQPQHF. The chain combines TRBV28 with TRBJ1-5; D gene uncertain. Germline V gene lookup returns CDR1 MDHEN and CDR2 SYDVKM. The V end lost 5 bases, the J end lost 0 bases, and 11 bases lay between the germline ends. This CDR3 has 15 residues.

V usage is TRBV19 and J usage is TRBJ1-1; 7 nucleotides match TRBD1. The length of the CDR3 is 17 residues. V gave up 0 bases and J gave up 3 bases; unmatched junction bases: 10. CDR1 and CDR2 (germline): LNHDA, SQIVND (reference sequence). CDR3 protein: CASSIDSGGLKDTEAFF. The CDR3 DNA is TGTGCCAGTAGTATAGATTCAGGGGGGCTAAAGGACACTGAAGCTTTCTTT.

The chain joins TRBV6-1 to TRBJ2-1; 8 bases match TRBD1. Germline lookup yields CDR1 MNHNS and CDR2 SASEGT. The CDR3 loop spans 13 amino acids. V shed 10 bases and J 6 bases; nucleotides not matched to a gene: 8. CDR3 nucleotide sequence: TGTGCCAACCGGGACAGGACTTTCAATGAGCAGTTCTTC. Translated: CANRDRTFNEQFF.

V and J are TRBV19 and TRBJ2-7; TRBD1 agrees at 8 bases. J was trimmed by 4 bases and V by 8 bases; bases with no gene match: 7. The CDR3 is 13 amino acids. Germline assignment: CDR1 LNHDA and CDR2 SQIVND (reference sequence). In DNA form, the CDR3 reads TGTGCCAGTTCAGGGGGCCGGGTGTACGAGCAGTACTTC. It codes for CASSGGRVYEQYF. The full variable domain, completed using reference TRBV19 and TRBJ2-7, is DGGITQSPKYLFRKEGQNVTLSCEQNLNHDAMYWYRQDPGQGLRLIYYSQIVNDFQKGDIAEGYSVSREKKESFPLTVTSAQKNPTAFYLCASSGGRVYEQYFGPGTRLTVT.

The gene calls are TRBV7-2 and TRBJ2-1; 12 nucleotides align to TRBD2. V lost 5 bases to trimming and J lost 6 bases; unmatched junction nucleotides: 5. The CDR3 sequence is 15 residues long. In germline, CDR1 is SGHTA, CDR2 FQGNSA. This chain's CDR3 is CASSLLAGGPNEQFF. CDR3 DNA: TGTGCCAGCAGCCTTCTAGCGGGAGGGCCCAATGAGCAGTTCTTC.

This chain connects TRBV7-9 to TRBJ2-7; D is perhaps TRBD1 (6 bases). Trimming took 5 bases from V and 0 from J, leaving 11 bases between them. Per the germline V gene, CDR1 is SEHNR and CDR2 is FQNEAQ (reference sequence). CDR3 length: 14 amino acids. The CDR3 DNA is TGTGCCAGCAGCCCCCGGACAGACTCCTACGAGCAGTACGTC. It specifies CASSPRTDSYEQYV.

This clone came up a few times. The rearrangement links TRBV5-1 to TRBJ1-1; tentatively, D is TRBD1 (5 bases). This CDR3 spans 15 amino acids. V was clipped by 0 bases and J by 1 base, with 10 bases between them. CDR1 and CDR2 from the germline V gene are SGHRS and YFSETQ. CDR3 bases: TGCGCCAGCAGCTTGGTTCTGGGGGGGAACACTGAAGCTTTCTTT. It is translated as CASSLVLGGNTEAFF.

CDR3 sequence reads: CASSYWRLAYSSTDTQYF. CDR3 nucleotides: TGTGCCAGCAGTTATTGGCGCTTAGCTTACTCTAGCACAGATACGCAGTATTTT. The V call is TRBV11-3, the J call TRBJ2-3, with D unclear. The V end lost 6 bases, the J end lost 0 bases, and 22 bases lay between the germline ends. The CDR3 length is 18 residues. Germline CDR1 reads SGHNT; CDR2 reads YENEEA.

This clone was recorded a few times. The rearrangement links TRBV11-3 to TRBJ1-2, with TRBD1 as a possible D gene (5 bases). Trimming shortened V by 2 bases and J by 2 bases, and 6 bases separated the two germline ends. Germline V gives CDR1 SGHNT, CDR2 YENEEA. This CDR3 is built from 13 residues. CDR3 in amino acids: CASSLPGNYGYTF. The CDR3 DNA follows: TGTGCCAGCAGCTTACCAGGGAACTATGGCTACACCTTC.

The rearrangement joins TRBV7-2 to TRBJ2-2; maybe TRBD2 (5 bases). Trimming cost V 0 bases and J 1 base, with 9 bases left between them. There are 16 residues in the CDR3. Germline V lookup: CDR1 SGHTA, CDR2 FQGNSA. The CDR3, as DNA: TGTGCCAGCAGCTTAGCCAGCGGAAGGAACACCGGGGAGCTGTTTTTT. Translation: CASSLASGRNTGELFF.

The chain recombines TRBV7-2 with TRBJ2-5, with 12 bases lining up with TRBD2. Germline assignment: CDR1 SGHTA and CDR2 FQGNSA. V shed 5 bases and J 0 bases; nucleotides not matched to a gene: 1. This CDR3 comprises 15 residues. Here the CDR3 reads CASSGTSGHQETQYF. The CDR3 region has the DNA TGTGCCAGCAGCGGGACTAGCGGGCACCAAGAGACCCAGTACTTC.

This rearrangement joins TRBV11-2 to TRBJ2-5, with D possibly being TRBD1 (5 bases). CDR1 is SGHAT, CDR2 FQNNGV, per germline. The V gene lost 5 bases and the J gene lost 0 bases, with 10 bases spanning the gap. This CDR3 is 14 amino acids long. The CDR3 coding sequence is TGTGCCAGCAGCCTAGGGGCAGACCAAGAGACCCAGTACTTC. Encoded protein: CASSLGADQETQYF.

As DNA, the CDR3 is TGTGCCAGCATTAGAGGCCGATCAGAGCCCCAGCATTTT. Translation gives CASIRGRSEPQHF. V usage is TRBV2 and J usage is TRBJ1-5; D gene uncertain. Germline loops: CDR1 SNHLY, CDR2 FYNNEI. This CDR3 has 13 residues. Trimming took off 7 bases at V and 8 bases at J, with 15 bases between the two ends.

The chain carries TRBV19 and TRBJ2-1, with D hard to call. CDR1 LNHDA and CDR2 SQIVND come from the germline V gene (reference sequence). This CDR3 comprises 17 residues. Trimming took off 2 bases at V and 0 bases at J, with 14 bases between the two ends. CDR3 sequence (DNA): TGTGCCAGTAGTATACCCCCCTCCCTAGGCTCCTACAATGAGCAGTTCTTC. It yields the protein CASSIPPSLGSYNEQFF.

In DNA form, the CDR3 reads TGCGCCAGCAGCCCGGGTGGGAGGGAGCAGTTCTTC. Translation: CASSPGGREQFF. The chain has TRBV5-1 and TRBJ2-1, with D perhaps TRBD2 (6 bases). Trimming took off 4 bases at V and 10 bases at J, with 12 bases between the two ends. CDR3 length equals 12 residues. Looked up from germline, CDR1 is SGHRS and CDR2 is YFSETQ.

The rearrangement uses TRBV7-9 and TRBJ1-5; the match to TRBD1 covers 9 bases. This CDR3 has 16 residues. V shed 5 bases and J 4 bases; nucleotides not matched to a gene: 9. Germline V gene lookup returns CDR1 SEHNR and CDR2 FQNEAQ (reference sequence). CDR3 coding DNA: TGTGCCAGCAGCCAGGACCCGGGACAGGGAAATCAGCCCCAGCATTTT. This codes for CASSQDPGQGNQPQHF.

This clone was seen a handful of times. The rearrangement links TRBV29-1 to TRBJ2-5; 8 bases fit TRBD2. The length of the CDR3 is 14 residues. The V and J ends lost 7 bases and 2 bases, in that order; junction bases with no gene match: 9. CDR1 and CDR2 from the germline V gene are SQVTM and ANQGSEA. The DNA of the CDR3 is TGCAGCGCTCAATCGGGACTAGGGCAAGAGACCCAGTACTTC. Its protein product is CSAQSGLGQETQYF.

The chain links TRBV5-1 to TRBJ2-5; D may be TRBD2 (6 bases). This CDR3 contains 15 residues. Trimming shortened V by 2 bases and J by 5 bases, and 16 bases separated the two germline ends. Germline V lookup: CDR1 SGHRS, CDR2 YFSETQ. The CDR3 sequence is CASSLRRAGTETQYF. CDR3 coding DNA: TGCGCCAGCAGCTTAAGGAGAGCGGGCACTGAGACCCAGTACTTC.

The rearrangement links TRBV19 to TRBJ1-1; D ambiguous. The CDR3 loop spans 13 amino acids. V lost 4 bases to trimming and J lost 2 bases, with 8 bases between them. From germline, CDR1 is LNHDA and CDR2 SQIVND (reference sequence). The CDR3 spells CASSNGVNTEAFF. The CDR3 DNA is TGTGCCAGTAGTAACGGGGTCAACACTGAAGCTTTCTTT.

This chain's CDR3 is CAWSTGTRLRNYGYTF. Written as DNA, the CDR3 is TGTGCCTGGAGTACCGGGACACGGCTGCGAAACTATGGCTACACCTTC. The chain links TRBV30 to TRBJ1-2; tentatively, D is TRBD1 (6 bases). The CDR3 loop spans 16 amino acids. The germline V gene has CDR1 GTSNPN and CDR2 SVGIG (reference sequence). Trimming cost V 2 bases and J 2 bases, with 18 bases left between them.

The V gene is TRBV7-9, the J gene TRBJ1-4; D not resolved. Per the germline V gene, CDR1 is SEHNR and CDR2 is FQNEAQ (reference sequence). Trimming pared 0 bases from V and 5 bases from J, leaving 10 bases between. The length of the CDR3 is 15 residues. CDR3 bases: TGTGCCAGCAGCTTAGCGGGTTCCGGGAATGAAAAACTGTTTTTT. It specifies CASSLAGSGNEKLFF.

The chain carries TRBV9 and TRBJ2-1, with 9 bases matching TRBD1. V was clipped by 3 bases and J by 2 bases; unmatched bases: 3. This CDR3 has 15 amino acids. Germline V lookup: CDR1 SGDLS, CDR2 YYNGEE. Written as DNA, the CDR3 is TGTGCCAGCAGCGGTGGGACAGGGACCTACAATGAGCAGTTCTTC. Translation gives CASSGGTGTYNEQFF.